The 10 T cell receptor beta chains reported below all come from one sample, sequenced in a study of blood T cell repertoires in COVID-19. The data were produced by immunoSEQ multiplex PCR, yet TCRdb's version contains in-frame clones alone and is incomplete. Of approximately 300,000 clones listed, about 89% are singletons. The sequencing sample was made of PBMCs or T cells enriched from blood (not recorded which). The receptors were gathered from a woman in her twenties or thirties who had recovered from COVID-19.

The chain links TRBV9 to TRBJ2-7; TRBD2 is a possible D gene (7 bases). V shed 0 bases and J shed 0 bases, with 13 bases lying between them. Per the germline V gene, CDR1 is SGDLS and CDR2 is YYNGEE. The CDR3 runs to 16 residues. CDR3: CASSVGAGAFSYEQYF. DNA for the CDR3: TGTGCCAGCAGCGTAGGGGCGGGGGCCTTCTCCTACGAGCAGTACTTC.

The V gene is TRBV19, the J gene TRBJ2-3; 9 bases fit TRBD2. Looked up from germline, CDR1 is LNHDA and CDR2 is SQIVND (reference sequence). The CDR3 covers 15 residues. V was pared by 6 bases and J by 2 bases, with 6 bases of the junction left unmatched. CDR3 sequence (DNA): TGTGCCAGTAGGTCCCTAGCGGGGACCACAGATACGCAGTATTTT. Protein: CASRSLAGTTDTQYF. Full variable domain (remainder filled in from reference TRBV19 and TRBJ2-3): DGGITQSPKYLFRKEGQNVTLSCEQNLNHDAMYWYRQDPGQGLRLIYYSQIVNDFQKGDIAEGYSVSREKKESFPLTVTSAQKNPTAFYLCASRSLAGTTDTQYFGPGTRLTVL.

The chain uses TRBV12-1 and TRBJ1-1; TRBD1, the D gene given by the table, was not confirmed from the DNA. TRBV12-1 is a pseudogene locus. There are 17 residues in the CDR3. CDR3 DNA: TGTGCCAGCAGCTTGGGACCGGACAGGGGCGGGAACACTGAAGCTTTCTTT. It yields the protein CASSLGPDRGGNTEAFF.

The chain combines TRBV4-2 with TRBJ1-3; D is uncertain. The length of the CDR3 is 17 residues. V was clipped by 1 base and J by 4 bases, with 17 bases between them. Germline CDR1 LGHNA, CDR2 YNFKEQ. The CDR3 DNA is TGTGCCAGCAGCCAAGTAGGCCCCGGGAAGCCGGGAAACACCATATATTTT. This gives the protein CASSQVGPGKPGNTIYF.

The rearrangement joins TRBV27 to TRBJ1-6, with 7 bases lining up with TRBD1. With V trimmed by 6 bases and J by 8 bases, 7 bases remained unmatched. The CDR3 runs 14 residues. Germline V gene sequence: CDR1 MNHEY, CDR2 SMNVEV (reference sequence). This CDR3 is CASRPGTAHSPLHF. CDR3 nucleotide sequence: TGTGCCAGCAGACCTGGGACAGCTCATTCACCCCTCCACTTT.

The V gene is TRBV15, the J gene TRBJ1-2; TRBD1 might be the D (6 bases). CDR3 size: 14 residues. V gave up 5 bases and J gave up 3 bases, with 13 bases separating them. Germline assignment: CDR1 LNHNV and CDR2 YYDKDF (reference sequence). In DNA, the CDR3 is TGTGCCACCAGCCGACAGGCTGGAGACTATGGCTACACCTTC. As protein: CATSRQAGDYGYTF.

In this sample, this clone turned up once. The rearrangement joins TRBV4-3 to TRBJ2-3; D is ambiguous. CDR3 length equals 15 residues. From germline, CDR1 is LGHNA and CDR2 YSLEER. The V gene lost 0 bases and the J gene lost 1 base, with 8 bases spanning the gap. CDR3 sequence: CASSQDGRGTDTQYF. The DNA for the CDR3 is TGCGCCAGCAGCCAAGATGGGCGAGGCACAGATACGCAGTATTTT.

The chain is built from TRBV19 and TRBJ1-1; D might be TRBD1 (6 bases). The germline gives CDR1 LNHDA, CDR2 SQIVND (reference sequence). The V end was cut by 3 bases, the J end by 3 bases, with 17 bases between. This CDR3 is built from 16 residues. CDR3 DNA: TGTGCCAGTAGTATGGGGGCAGGGGCTTGGGACACTGAAGCTTTCTTT. Encoded protein: CASSMGAGAWDTEAFF.

V gene TRBV6-6 combines with J gene TRBJ1-5; possibly TRBD1 for D (6 bases). Trimming took off 6 bases at V and 1 base at J, with 10 bases between the two ends. Looked up from germline, CDR1 is MNHNY and CDR2 is SVGAGI (reference sequence). CDR3 length: 14 residues. Written as DNA, the CDR3 is TGTGCCAGCAGCTTTGGACAGAGCAATCAGCCCCAGCATTTT. This sequence encodes CASSFGQSNQPQHF.

The CDR3 spells CSVMNSPGTEAFF. In nucleotides, the CDR3 is TGCAGCGTCATGAATAGCCCCGGCACTGAAGCTTTCTTT. The chain combines TRBV29-1 with TRBJ1-1, with D unresolved. The CDR3 extends over 13 amino acids. The germline V gene encodes CDR1 SQVTM and CDR2 ANQGSEA. The V gene lost 6 bases and the J gene lost 4 bases, with 15 bases spanning the gap.